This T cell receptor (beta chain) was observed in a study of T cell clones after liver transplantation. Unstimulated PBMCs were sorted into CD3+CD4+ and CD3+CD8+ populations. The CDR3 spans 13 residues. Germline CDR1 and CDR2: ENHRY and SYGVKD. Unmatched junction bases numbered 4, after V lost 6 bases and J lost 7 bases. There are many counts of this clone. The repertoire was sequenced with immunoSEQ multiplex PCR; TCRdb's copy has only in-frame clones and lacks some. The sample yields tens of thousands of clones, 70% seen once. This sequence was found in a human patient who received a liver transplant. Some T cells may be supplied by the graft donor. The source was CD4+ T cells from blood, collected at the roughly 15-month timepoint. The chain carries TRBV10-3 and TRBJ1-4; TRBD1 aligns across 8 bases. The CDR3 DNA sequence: TGTGCCATCAGGACAGGGGAAGGTGAAAAACTGTTTTTT. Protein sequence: CAIRTGEGEKLFF.